The present TCR beta chain was sequenced within a study of T cell responses to AZD1222 COVID-19 vaccine. General observations from the study: Two AZD1222 administrations were followed by greater Spike-specific TCR breadth and depth.

Assay: immunoSEQ multiplex PCR; the TCRdb copy retains only in-frame clones and omits some. The table has about 120,000 clones, more than 80% seen once. Comments on this clone: Antigen specificity is unknown.

Trimming removed 1 base at V and 0 bases at J, with 7 bases between. The CDR3 spans 14 residues. CDR1 is LGHDT and CDR2 is YNNKEL in the germline V gene (reference sequence). The sequence derives from an adult in good health. The source material was peripheral blood, sampled on day 0 of AZD1222 vaccination. V gene TRBV3-1 (or the pseudogene TRBV3-2) combines with J gene TRBJ2-7; D gene unclear. The CDR3 bases are TGTGCCAGCAGCCAAGTGTATCGCTCCTACGAGCAGTACTTC. This encodes CASSQVYRSYEQYF.